This note documents a single T cell receptor (beta chain) sequence. Profiled with immunoSEQ multiplex PCR; TCRdb holds only in-frame clones, not every one. This table has around 140,000 clones, roughly 92% appearing once. The source of the sample is a study of control samples from healthy donors and cancer patients. The receptor comes from a man between 18 and 29 years old in good health. The specimen sequenced was blood.

DNA of the CDR3: TGCGCCAGTAGAGCCCCAGGGTTGGGTGAAAAACTGTTTTTT. The encoded protein is CASRAPGLGEKLFF. The chain joins TRBV5-1 to TRBJ1-4, with a weak D call TRBD1 (5 bases). This CDR3 is 14 amino acids long. CDR1 SGHRS and CDR2 YFSETQ come from the germline V gene. V lost 8 bases and J 7 bases, leaving 18 bases between the germline ends.